These 21 T cell receptor beta chains came from one sample sequenced in a study of blood T cell repertoires in COVID-19. Clones were read by immunoSEQ multiplex PCR, and TCRdb kept only the in-frame ones, dropping some. The sample contains 65,000 to 85,000 clones, roughly 84% of which appear only once. The sequencing sample was made of peripheral blood. These receptors originate from a woman aged 18-29 years with acute or convalescent COVID-19.

This clone came up a few times. Here the CDR3 reads CASSSGSWEAGELFF. CDR3 sequence (DNA): TGTGCCAGTAGTAGCGGTTCGTGGGAGGCCGGGGAGCTGTTTTTT. The rearrangement uses TRBV19 and TRBJ2-2; TRBD2 might be the D (6 bases). The V gene's germline CDR1 is LNHDA and CDR2 SQIVND (reference sequence). Trimming removed 4 bases at V and 6 bases at J, with 15 bases between. The length of the CDR3 is 15 residues.

The rearrangement uses TRBV11-2 and TRBJ1-1; D unresolved. Germline V gene lookup returns CDR1 SGHAT and CDR2 FQNNGV. The germline V and J ends were trimmed by 2 bases and 11 bases, with 12 bases remaining between them. The CDR3 spans 12 residues. The CDR3 DNA sequence: TGTGCCAGCAGCTTACACTCCCTAGAGGCTTTCTTT. It translates to CASSLHSLEAFF. The whole variable domain, filled in from reference TRBV11-2 and TRBJ1-1, reads EAGVAQSPRYKIIEKRQSVAFWCNPISGHATLYWYQQILGQGPKLLIQFQNNGVVDDSQLPKDRFSAERLKGVDSTLKIQPAKLEDSAVYLCASSLHSLEAFFGQGTRLTVV.

V is TRBV2 and J is TRBJ2-2; 11 positions match TRBD2. The germline CDR1 and CDR2 sequences are SNHLY and FYNNEI. Trimming cost V 2 bases and J 7 bases; bases outside gene matches: 6. The CDR3 contains 16 residues. The chain's CDR3 is CASSELAGGLGGELFF. The CDR3 DNA reads as TGTGCCAGCAGTGAATTAGCGGGAGGGCTTGGCGGGGAGCTGTTTTTT.

The V gene is TRBV4-1, the J gene TRBJ2-7; 11 positions agree with TRBD1. CDR1 and CDR2 (germline): MGHRA, YSYEKL. The CDR3 covers 17 residues. Trimming took 0 bases from V and 2 from J; bases not matched to a gene: 6. In DNA, the CDR3 is TGCGCCAGCAGCCAAGAATTCGGGACAGGGGGACCCTACGAGCAGTACTTC. Amino acids: CASSQEFGTGGPYEQYF.

V and J are TRBV13 and TRBJ2-3; the match to TRBD2 covers 9 bases. The V gene's germline CDR1 is PRHDT and CDR2 FYEKMQ (reference sequence). Germline trimming cut 0 bases from V and 5 bases from J; bases unmatched to any gene: 0. This CDR3 has 14 residues. This chain's CDR3 is CASSLGLAGDTQYF. For the CDR3, the DNA is TGTGCCAGCAGCTTAGGACTAGCGGGAGATACGCAGTATTTT.

The CDR3 nucleotides are TGTGCCAGCAGCCGACTGCAGGGGGCTGGAAACACCATATATTTT. Its protein is CASSRLQGAGNTIYF. This rearrangement joins TRBV6-6 to TRBJ1-3, with 7 positions matching TRBD1. The CDR3 runs to 15 residues. CDR1 MNHNY and CDR2 SVGAGI come from the germline V gene (reference sequence). The J segment lost 2 bases and the V segment lost 6 bases, leaving 7 bases of the junction unmatched.

The rearrangement links TRBV4-3 to TRBJ2-1; possibly TRBD1 for D (5 bases). The CDR3 is 15 residues long. V lost 5 bases, J lost 7 bases, and 18 bases lay in between. The V gene's germline CDR1 is LGHNA and CDR2 YSLEER. CDR3 in amino acids: CASSIQGMNRNEQFF. The CDR3 region has the DNA TGCGCCAGCAGCATACAAGGGATGAACAGGAATGAGCAGTTCTTC.

This chain links TRBV14 with TRBJ2-1; 7 nucleotides match TRBD2. This CDR3 spans 14 amino acids. Trimming at V came to 8 bases and at J to 2 bases, leaving 6 bases not matched to a gene. Germline values: CDR1 SGHDN, CDR2 FVKESK. Written as DNA, the CDR3 is TGTGCCAGCCGAGGGGAGGGCGCCTACAATGAGCAGTTCTTC. Translation: CASRGEGAYNEQFF.

A single count supports this clone. The chain links TRBV10-2 to TRBJ1-2; D is perhaps TRBD1 (6 bases). V lost 4 bases, J lost 2 bases, and 11 bases lay in between. Germline V gene sequence: CDR1 WSHSY, CDR2 SAAADI. This CDR3 has 14 amino acids. CDR3 in amino acids: CASSVGDTNYGYTF. DNA of the CDR3: TGCGCCAGCAGTGTAGGGGACACCAACTATGGCTACACCTTC.

The chain has TRBV30 and TRBJ2-7, with 12 bases identical to TRBD1. This CDR3 region has 18 residues. Germline CDR1 reads GTSNPN; CDR2 reads SVGIG (reference sequence). Losses at the gene ends were 2 bases for V and 5 bases for J; bases not matched to a gene: 16. The chain's CDR3 is CAWSQTGTGGGISDEQYF. CDR3 coding DNA: TGTGCCTGGAGTCAGACCGGGACAGGGGGCGGTATATCTGACGAGCAGTACTTC.

V is TRBV2 and J is TRBJ1-2; 8 positions agree with TRBD1. The germline V gene encodes CDR1 SNHLY and CDR2 FYNNEI. The junction had 7 bases not matched to a gene; V was cut back by 6 bases and J by 1 base. This CDR3 has 15 residues. The CDR3 spells CASRAGTGSNYGYTF. The CDR3 DNA follows: TGTGCCAGCAGGGCTGGGACAGGAAGTAACTATGGCTACACCTTC.

This chain joins TRBV10-1 and TRBJ2-1; 8 bases are shared with TRBD1. From germline, CDR1 is WNHNN and CDR2 SYGVQD (reference sequence). The ends lost 7 bases at V and 3 bases at J; junction bases unmatched: 23. CDR3 size: 20 residues. CDR3 nucleotides: TGCGCCAGCAACCTAGGAGGATCCACAAAACAGGGGGTTGTCTACAATGAGCAGTTCTTC. Protein: CASNLGGSTKQGVVYNEQFF.

The chain uses TRBV30 and TRBJ1-6; a weak D match, TRBD1 (5 bases). Germline CDR1 is GTSNPN and CDR2 is SVGIG (reference sequence). Trimming removed 7 bases from V and 9 bases from J, with 22 bases in between. The CDR3 sequence is 15 residues long. CDR3 in amino acids: CASSGTEKQSSPLHF. The CDR3, as DNA: TGTGCCTCTTCCGGGACTGAGAAGCAAAGTTCACCCCTCCACTTT.

The V call is TRBV28, the J call TRBJ1-1, with TRBD1 as a possible D gene (6 bases). The V end lost 2 bases, the J end lost 2 bases, and 12 bases lay between the germline ends. CDR1 and CDR2 from the germline V gene are MDHEN and SYDVKM. The CDR3 spans 15 residues. The chain's CDR3 is CASSLMWGPNTEAFF. The CDR3, as DNA: TGTGCCAGCAGTTTAATGTGGGGGCCCAACACTGAAGCTTTCTTT.

The V call is TRBV1, the J call TRBJ1-5; the D call of TRBD1 is as the table states it, not checked on the DNA. TRBV1 is a pseudogene. The CDR3 is 15 residues long. CDR3 DNA sequence: TGCACCAGCAGCCATGGGACAGACCCCAATCAGCCCCAGCATTTT. Translated, it gives CTSSHGTDPNQPQHF.

The rearrangement uses TRBV24-1 and TRBJ2-5; D perhaps matches TRBD1 (6 bases). Trimming removed 3 bases from V and 2 bases from J, with 15 bases in between. Germline loops: CDR1 KGHDR, CDR2 SFDVKD. This CDR3 contains 16 residues. CDR3 sequence: CATSDPGTGLQETQYF. CDR3 in DNA: TGTGCCACCAGTGATCCCGGCACAGGGCTGCAAGAGACCCAGTACTTC.

The chain recombines TRBV19 with TRBJ1-4; D possibly corresponds to TRBD1 (5 bases). Germline V lookup: CDR1 LNHDA, CDR2 SQIVND (reference sequence). The CDR3 is made up of 15 amino acids. Trimming left V 5 bases short and J 0 bases short, with 10 bases between. The CDR3 DNA reads TGTGCCAGTAGTGCAGGGACTGCAACTAATGAAAAACTGTTTTTT. Residues: CASSAGTATNEKLFF.

This chain connects TRBV29-1 to TRBJ1-2, with D hard to call. The V end lost 1 base, the J end lost 4 bases, and 7 bases lay between the germline ends. From germline, CDR1 is SQVTM and CDR2 ANQGSEA. CDR3 size: 12 residues. The CDR3 coding sequence is TGCAGCGTTGAAGCCGGGAGCTATGGCTACACCTTC. Residues: CSVEAGSYGYTF.

The chain carries TRBV5-5 and TRBJ1-2, with 9 bases that match TRBD1. The CDR3 runs to 16 residues. Trimming removed 0 bases from V and 5 bases from J; junction bases left unmatched: 8. Germline V gene sequence: CDR1 SGHKS, CDR2 YYEKEE (reference sequence). In DNA, the CDR3 is TGTGCCAGCAGCTTGGCCGCGAGGGACAGGGTTTATGGCTACACCTTC. Protein sequence: CASSLAARDRVYGYTF.

The CDR3 DNA sequence: TGCGCCAGCAGTGATCTGAGGGCCGGGGGTAATGAAAAACTGTTTTTT. Encoded protein: CASSDLRAGGNEKLFF. This chain joins TRBV10-2 and TRBJ1-4, with D possibly matching TRBD1 (5 bases). The CDR3 totals 16 residues. The V gene lost 3 bases and the J gene lost 4 bases, with 15 bases spanning the gap. Germline CDR1 WSHSY, CDR2 SAAADI.

This chain links TRBV27 with TRBJ1-5; the D gene is possibly TRBD1 (5 bases). The V end was cut by 2 bases, the J end by 7 bases, with 12 bases between. Looked up from germline, CDR1 is MNHEY and CDR2 is SMNVEV (reference sequence). The CDR3 sequence is 14 residues long. CDR3 DNA sequence: TGTGCCAGCAGTTTAAGGGGATGGGGCCAGCCCCAGCATTTT. It yields the protein CASSLRGWGQPQHF.